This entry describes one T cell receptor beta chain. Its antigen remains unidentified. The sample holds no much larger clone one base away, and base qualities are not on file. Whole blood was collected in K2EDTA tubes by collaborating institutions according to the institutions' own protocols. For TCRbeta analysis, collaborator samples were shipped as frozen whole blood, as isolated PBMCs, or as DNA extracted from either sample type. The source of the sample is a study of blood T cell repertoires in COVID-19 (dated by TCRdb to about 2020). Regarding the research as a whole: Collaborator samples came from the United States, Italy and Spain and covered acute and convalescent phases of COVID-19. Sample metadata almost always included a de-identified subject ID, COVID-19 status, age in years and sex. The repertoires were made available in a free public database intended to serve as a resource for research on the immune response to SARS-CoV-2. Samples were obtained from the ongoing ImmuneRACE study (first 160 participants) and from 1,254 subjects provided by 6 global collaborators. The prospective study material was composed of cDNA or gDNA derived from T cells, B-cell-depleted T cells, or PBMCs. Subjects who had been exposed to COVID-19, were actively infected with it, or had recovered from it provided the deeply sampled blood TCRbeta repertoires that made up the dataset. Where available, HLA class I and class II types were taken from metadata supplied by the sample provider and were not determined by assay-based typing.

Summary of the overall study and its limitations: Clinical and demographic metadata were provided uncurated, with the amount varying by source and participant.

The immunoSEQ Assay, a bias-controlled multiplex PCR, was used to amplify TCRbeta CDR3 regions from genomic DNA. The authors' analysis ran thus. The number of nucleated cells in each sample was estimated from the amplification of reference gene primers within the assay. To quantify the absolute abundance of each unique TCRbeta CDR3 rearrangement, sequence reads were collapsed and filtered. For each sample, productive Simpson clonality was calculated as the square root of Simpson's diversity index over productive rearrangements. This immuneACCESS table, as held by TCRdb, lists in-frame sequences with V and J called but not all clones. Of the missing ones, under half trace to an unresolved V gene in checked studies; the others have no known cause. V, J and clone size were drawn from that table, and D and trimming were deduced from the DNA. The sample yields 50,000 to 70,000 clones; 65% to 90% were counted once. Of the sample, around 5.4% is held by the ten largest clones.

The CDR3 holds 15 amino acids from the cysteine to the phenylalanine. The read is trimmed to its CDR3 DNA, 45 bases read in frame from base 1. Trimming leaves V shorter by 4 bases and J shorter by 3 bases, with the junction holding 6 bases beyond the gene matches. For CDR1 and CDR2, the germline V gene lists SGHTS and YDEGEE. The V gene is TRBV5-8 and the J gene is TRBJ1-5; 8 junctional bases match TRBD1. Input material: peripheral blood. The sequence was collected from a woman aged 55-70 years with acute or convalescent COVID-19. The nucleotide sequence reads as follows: TGTGCCAGCAGCCCGGGACAGGTTAACAATCAGCCCCAGCATTTT. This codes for CASSPGQVNNQPQHF.